The next 3 T cell receptor beta chains were all read from a single sample in a study of OX40 agonist ivuxolimab in advanced cancers. TCRdb's copy holds only in-frame clones and misses some; the assay was immunoSEQ multiplex PCR. The sample consists of tens of thousands of clones, 70% to 90% of them appearing once. The specimen comprised CD4+ or CD8+ T cells sorted from blood, sampled in a trial of the OX40 agonist ivuxolimab. These receptors all come from an adult with an advanced solid tumor such as melanoma, head and neck, liver or kidney cancer.

This rearrangement joins TRBV6-5 to TRBJ1-2; D perhaps matches TRBD1 (6 bases). The CDR3 contains 15 residues. The germline gives CDR1 MNHEY, CDR2 SVGAGI. V lost 5 bases and J lost 1, with 14 bases in between. The CDR3 DNA follows: TGTGCCAGCAGTCCAAACAGGGTTGTTAACTATGGCTACACCTTC. Amino acids: CASSPNRVVNYGYTF.

This clone has only one observation. V and J are TRBV2 and TRBJ2-3, with TRBD2 matching over 7 bases. The trim removed 11 bases at V and 5 bases at J, leaving 7 bases unmatched. Germline-derived CDR1 and CDR2 are SNHLY and FYNNEI. This CDR3 has 12 residues. The CDR3 region is CAEAGVGDTQYF. The CDR3 coding sequence is TGTGCCGAGGCGGGAGTGGGAGATACGCAGTATTTT.

The chain uses TRBV9 and TRBJ2-1, with 9 positions matching TRBD1. The CDR3 length is 18 residues. Germline V gene data show CDR1 as SGDLS and CDR2 as YYNGEE. V lost 2 bases to trimming and J lost 9 bases; unmatched junction nucleotides: 18. The CDR3 DNA is TGTGCCAGCAGCGTCCAAGGACAGGGGTACGGCGGGAGCAGTGAGCAGTTCTTC. Its protein is CASSVQGQGYGGSSEQFF.